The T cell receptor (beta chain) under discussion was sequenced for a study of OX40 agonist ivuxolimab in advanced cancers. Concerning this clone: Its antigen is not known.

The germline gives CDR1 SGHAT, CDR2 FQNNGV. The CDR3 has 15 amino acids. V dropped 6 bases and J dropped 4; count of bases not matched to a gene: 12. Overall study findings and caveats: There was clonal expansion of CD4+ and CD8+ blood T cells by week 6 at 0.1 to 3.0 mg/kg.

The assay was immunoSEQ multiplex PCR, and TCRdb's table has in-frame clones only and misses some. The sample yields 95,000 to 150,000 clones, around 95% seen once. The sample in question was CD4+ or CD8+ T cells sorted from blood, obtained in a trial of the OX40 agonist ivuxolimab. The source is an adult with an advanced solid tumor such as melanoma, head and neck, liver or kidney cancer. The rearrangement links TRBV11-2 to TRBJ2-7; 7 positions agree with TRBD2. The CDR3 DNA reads TGTGCCAGCAGTAGAAGCGTAGCGGGCACGTACGAGCAGTACTTC. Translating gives CASSRSVAGTYEQYF.